This entry lists 12 T cell receptor beta chains sequenced from one sample in a study of regulatory T cells in long-lasting Graves disease. According to the study, TCR beta libraries were built with iRepertoire HTBI primers and CDR3-region Arm-PCR. TCRdb processed the multiplex PCR reads anew with MiXCR; each CDR3 protein has one entry. Seen here are about 240,000 distinct CDR3 sequences, 20% to 25% observed once, and the top ten hold approximately 13%. The time point here: newly diagnosed GD, antithyroid drugs for less than 3 months. Extracted RNA from PBMCs served as the source of the TCR library. Sequences were derived from peripheral blood mononuclear cells (PBMCs), sampled at new diagnosis, from a patient treated with antithyroid drugs. These receptor sequences come from a female donor with Graves disease.

This clonotype was recorded many times. V gene TRBV29-1 combines with J gene TRBJ1-1; a possible D gene is TRBD1 (6 bases). V dropped 0 bases and J dropped 12 bases, with 14 bases sitting between them. There are 12 residues in the CDR3. Per germline, CDR1 SQVTM and CDR2 ANQGSEA. This CDR3 reads CSVEESARGSFF. CDR3 nucleotides: TGCAGCGTTGAAGAGTCCGCCAGGGGCTCTTTCTTT.

This clonotype is a singleton in its sample. A far bigger clonotype differs at one base, so this is likely a read error. V and J are TRBV6-1 and TRBJ2-3; D may correspond to TRBD1 or TRBD2 (5 bases each). The end of the DNA aligns better with TRBJ2-7, so the J call may be wrong. The CDR3 has 14 amino acids. Germline values: CDR1 MNHNS, CDR2 SASEGT. The DNA for the CDR3 is TGTGCCAGCAGTGTCCAGGGCGGGTATGATGAGCAGTACTTC. It translates to CASSVQGGYDEQYF.

This clonotype appeared many times. The V and J genes are TRBV5-1 and TRBJ2-5, with 8 nucleotides matching TRBD2. V was pared by 6 bases and J by 5 bases, with 12 bases of the junction left unmatched. CDR1 is SGHRS, CDR2 YFSETQ, per germline. The CDR3 totals 15 residues. Here the CDR3 DNA reads TGCGCCAGCACCCCGGCGGGGGGAAAGGCGGAGACCCAGTACTTC. The encoded protein is CASTPAGGKAETQYF.

There are many counts of this clonotype. This chain links TRBV6-1 with TRBJ1-1; unclear D gene. The ends were cut back, 7 bases at V and 3 bases at J, with 12 bases in the middle. Per germline, CDR1 MNHNS and CDR2 SASEGT. The CDR3 is made up of 13 amino acids. CDR3 in amino acids: CASTPRVDTEAFF. In DNA form, the CDR3 reads TGTGCCAGCACCCCGCGGGTGGACACTGAAGCTTTCTTT.

The chain has TRBV20-1 and TRBJ2-7; TRBD2 is a possible D gene (5 bases). CDR3 length: 12 residues. Deletions cut 0 bases from V and 7 bases from J, with 10 bases between. Looked up from germline, CDR1 is DFQATT and CDR2 is SNEGSKA (reference sequence). CDR3 DNA: TGCAGTGCTAGAGATCCTCCGGGGGAGCAGTACTTC. Protein sequence: CSARDPPGEQYF.

Regarding this clonotype: Being one base from a much bigger clone, this may be a read error. The rearrangement joins TRBV11-3 to TRBJ2-5; 7 bases map to TRBD1. V lost 7 bases to trimming and J lost 2 bases; unmatched junction nucleotides: 7. The CDR3 has 14 residues. Germline CDR1 SGHNT, CDR2 YENEEA. The CDR3 reads CASNPGTEQETQYF. In nucleotides, the CDR3 is TGTGCCAGCAACCCAGGGACAGAACAAGAGACCCAGTACTTC.

The table lists this clonotype with many counts. This chain connects TRBV12-3 or TRBV12-4 to TRBJ2-2, with no clear D. The CDR3 has 14 amino acids. V was shortened by 6 bases and J by 7 bases, with 15 bases between the two germline ends. CDR3 nucleotides: TGTGCCAGCAGCCGAGACTCCTTCGGCGGGGAGCTGTTTTTT. Protein sequence: CASSRDSFGGELFF.

J is TRBJ1-5 and V is TRBV4-3, with D possibly TRBD1 on 5 matching bases. The germline V and J ends were trimmed by 1 base and 6 bases, with 10 bases remaining between them. This CDR3 spans 14 amino acids. Germline loops: CDR1 LGHNA, CDR2 YSLEER. CDR3: CASSQGQSGQPQHF. The CDR3, as DNA: TGCGCCAGCAGCCAAGGACAGTCGGGTCAGCCCCAGCATTTT.

This clonotype was counted ten times or more. The chain joins TRBV20-1 to TRBJ1-5, with D uncertain. Trimming removed 1 base from V and 8 bases from J, with 18 bases in between. CDR1 and CDR2 (germline): DFQATT, SNEGSKA (reference sequence). The CDR3 is 15 amino acids. CDR3 DNA sequence: TGCAGTGCTAGAGGGGGAGGGAGTCAAGGGAAGCCCCAGCATTTT. Its translation: CSARGGGSQGKPQHF.

The sample holds many counts of this clonotype. The chain carries TRBV9 and TRBJ1-3; 7 bases map to TRBD1. CDR3 size: 15 residues. Looked up from germline, CDR1 is SGDLS and CDR2 is YYNGEE. Trimming cost V 5 bases and J 3 bases; bases outside gene matches: 8. The CDR3 region has the DNA TGTGCCAGCAGAGAACAGGGGAATCGTGGAAACACCATATATTTT. Its translation is CASREQGNRGNTIYF. The full variable domain, completed using reference TRBV9 and TRBJ1-3, is DSGVTQTPKHLITATGQRVTLRCSPRSGDLSVYWYQQSLDQGLQFLIQYYNGEERAKGNILERFSAQQFPDLHSELNLSSLELGDSALYFCASREQGNRGNTIYFGEGSWLTVV.

This clonotype was seen more than once but under ten times. The V call is TRBV5-4, the J call TRBJ1-2; 11 positions agree with TRBD1. With 0 bases clipped from V and 13 bases from J, the junction kept 8 bases outside the gene matches. CDR3 length: 14 residues. Looked up from germline, CDR1 is SGHNT and CDR2 is YYREEE (reference sequence). The CDR3 loop is CASSLAQGTGGGTF. In DNA form, the CDR3 reads TGTGCCAGCAGCTTGGCCCAAGGGACAGGGGGGGGCACCTTC. Based on the CDR3 plus reference TRBV5-4 and TRBJ1-2, the full variable domain is ETGVTQSPTHLIKTRGQQVTLRCSSQSGHNTVSWYQQALGQGPQFIFQYYREEENGRGNFPPRFSGLQFPNYSSELNVNALELDDSALYLCASSLAQGTGGGTFGSGTRLTVV.

In its sample, this clonotype was seen many times. Here the CDR3 reads CASSLGGLASSYNEQFF. CDR3 bases: TGTGCCAGCAGTTTAGGGGGACTAGCGAGCTCCTACAATGAGCAGTTCTTC. The V gene is TRBV12-3 or TRBV12-4, the J gene TRBJ2-1; the match to TRBD2 covers 10 bases. Trimming at V came to 1 base and at J to 0 bases, leaving 3 bases not matched to a gene. The CDR3 covers 17 residues.